Listed below are T cell receptor beta chains from one sample, sequenced in a study of shared clonotypes between healthy human individuals. Repertoires were generated with immunoSEQ multiplex PCR, while TCRdb's copy carries only in-frame clones and drops some. This sample has about 820,000 clones; 92% occur once, and the top ten carry approximately 25%. The specimen sequenced was naive CD8+ T cells sorted from blood. These receptors were collected from a man aged 25 to 40 in good health. CDR3s include the opening cysteine and the closing phenylalanine or tryptophan. A D gene is named only where the DNA matches it firmly. Expanded clones get a size class; other rows say once, few or many, or leave the size out.

clone size	V gene	D gene	J gene	CDR3 protein	CDR3 DNA
NA	TRBV29-1	TRBD1	TRBJ2-7	CPWGQRFSYEQYF	TGCCCCTGGGGACAGCGGTTCTCCTACGAGCAGTACTTC
few	TRBV9	NA	TRBJ2-2	CASLHQNTGELFF	TGTGCCAGCTTACACCAAAACACCGGGGAGCTGTTTTTT
NA	TRBV19	NA	TRBJ2-1	CASSIRLAEISYNEQFF	TGTGCCAGTAGTATAAGATTGGCGGAAATCTCCTACAATGAGCAGTTCTTC
once	TRBV30	TRBD2	TRBJ2-5	CAWSVGLAGSQETQYF	TGTGCCTGGAGTGTCGGACTAGCGGGAAGTCAAGAGACCCAGTACTTC
NA	TRBV7-2	NA	TRBJ2-5	CASSLVGPKETQYF	TGTGCCAGCAGCTTAGTAGGGCCTAAAGAGACCCAGTACTTC
NA	TRBV13	NA	TRBJ2-7	CASSLIDSSYEQYF	TGTGCCAGCAGCTTAATTGACAGCTCCTACGAGCAGTACTTC
NA	TRBV2	TRBD2	TRBJ2-3	CASSDREGLAGGPYGTDTQYF	TGTGCCAGCAGTGATCGGGAGGGACTAGCGGGAGGGCCCTATGGGACAGATACGCAGTATTTT
NA	TRBV25-1	NA	TRBJ1-1	CASSEWLENTEAFF	TGTGCCAGCAGTGAATGGCTAGAGAACACTGAAGCTTTCTTT
NA	TRBV13	NA	TRBJ1-2	CASSLYGGGNGYTF	TGTGCCAGCAGCTTGTATGGGGGCGGTAATGGCTACACCTTC
few	TRBV27	NA	TRBJ1-4	CASRQGTTNEKLFF	TGTGCCAGCAGGCAGGGTACAACTAATGAAAAACTGTTTTTT
NA	TRBV21-1	NA	TRBJ2-7	CASSKARGERSGQGYHCSYEQYF	NA
NA	TRBV27	NA	TRBJ1-4	CASSSGLREKLFF	TGTGCCAGCAGTTCCGGGTTACGGGAAAAACTGTTTTTT
NA	TRBV9	TRBD2	TRBJ2-1	CASSPEPGLARLNEQFF	TGTGCCAGCAGCCCCGAACCGGGACTAGCGAGACTCAATGAGCAGTTCTTC
NA	TRBV11-2	NA	TRBJ2-3	CASSLYSTDTQYF	TGTGCCAGCAGCTTATACAGCACAGATACGCAGTATTTT
NA	TRBV4-1	NA	TRBJ2-1	CASSHIQQSSYNEQFF	TGCGCCAGCAGCCACATACAACAGAGCTCCTACAATGAGCAGTTCTTC
NA	TRBV5-4	NA	TRBJ1-2	CASSLGFWQAEYTF	TGTGCCAGCAGCTTGGGTTTCTGGCAGGCTGAGTACACCTTC
NA	TRBV27	NA	TRBJ1-1	CASRVGGGTEAFF	TGTGCCAGCAGGGTGGGGGGGGGCACTGAAGCTTTCTTT
NA	TRBV5-4	NA	TRBJ2-7	CASSLAPSYEQYF	TGTGCCAGCAGCTTGGCCCCCTCGTACGAGCAGTACTTC
NA	TRBV5-1	TRBD1	TRBJ1-2	CASSDWTGGSNGYTF	TGCGCCAGCAGCGACTGGACAGGGGGTTCTAACGGCTACACCTTC
NA	TRBV7-9	NA	TRBJ2-1	CASSLALASNEQFF	TGTGCCAGCAGCTTAGCACTAGCAAGTAATGAGCAGTTCTTC
NA	TRBV11-2	TRBD2	TRBJ2-7	CASSFGAGAYEQYF	TGTGCCAGCAGCTTCGGAGCGGGAGCCTACGAGCAGTACTTC
NA	TRBV4-1	TRBD1	TRBJ2-7	CASSQDRDRGAFSYEQYF	TGCGCCAGCAGCCAAGACCGGGACAGGGGTGCCTTCTCCTACGAGCAGTACTTC